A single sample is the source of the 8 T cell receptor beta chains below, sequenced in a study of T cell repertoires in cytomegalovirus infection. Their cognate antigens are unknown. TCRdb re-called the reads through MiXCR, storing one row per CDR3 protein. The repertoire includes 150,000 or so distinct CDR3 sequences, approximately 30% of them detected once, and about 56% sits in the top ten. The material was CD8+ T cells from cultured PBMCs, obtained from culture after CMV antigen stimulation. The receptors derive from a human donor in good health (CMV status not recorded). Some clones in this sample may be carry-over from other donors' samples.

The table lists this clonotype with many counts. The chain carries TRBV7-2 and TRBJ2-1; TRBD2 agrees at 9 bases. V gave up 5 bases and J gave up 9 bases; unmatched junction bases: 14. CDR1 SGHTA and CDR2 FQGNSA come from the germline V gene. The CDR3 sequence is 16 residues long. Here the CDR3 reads CASSLLAGSGVGEQFF. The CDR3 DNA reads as TGTGCCAGCAGCCTCCTAGCGGGGTCCGGGGTGGGTGAGCAGTTCTTC.

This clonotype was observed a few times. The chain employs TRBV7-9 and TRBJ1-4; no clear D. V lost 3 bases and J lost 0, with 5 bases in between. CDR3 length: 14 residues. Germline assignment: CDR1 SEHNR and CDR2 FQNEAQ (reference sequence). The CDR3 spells CASSLVSTNEKLFF. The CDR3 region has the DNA TGTGCCAGCAGCTTGGTGTCAACTAATGAAAAACTGTTTTTT.

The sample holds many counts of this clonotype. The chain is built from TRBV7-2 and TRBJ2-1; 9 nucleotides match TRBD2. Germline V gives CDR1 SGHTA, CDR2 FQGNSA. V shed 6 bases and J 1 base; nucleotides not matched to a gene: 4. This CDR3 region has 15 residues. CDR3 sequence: CASRKRGESYNEQFF. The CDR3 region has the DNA TGTGCCAGCAGAAAGCGGGGGGAGTCCTACAATGAGCAGTTCTTC.

This CDR3 is CASSLEGQPSYEQYF. The CDR3 nucleotides are TGTGCCAGCAGCTTGGAGGGGCAGCCGTCCTACGAGCAGTACTTC. The chain couples TRBV7-6 to TRBJ2-7; a possible D gene is TRBD2 (6 bases). Looked up from germline, CDR1 is SGHVS and CDR2 is FNYEAQ. Trimming took off 3 bases at V and 1 base at J, with 13 bases between the two ends. The CDR3 consists of 15 residues.

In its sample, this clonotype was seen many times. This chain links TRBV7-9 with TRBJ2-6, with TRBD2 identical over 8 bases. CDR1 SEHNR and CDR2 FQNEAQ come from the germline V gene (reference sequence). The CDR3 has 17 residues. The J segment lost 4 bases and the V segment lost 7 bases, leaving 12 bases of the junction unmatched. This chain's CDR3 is CASTGLAGGYGANVLTF. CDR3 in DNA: TGTGCCAGCACCGGACTAGCTGGAGGATACGGGGCCAACGTCCTGACTTTC.

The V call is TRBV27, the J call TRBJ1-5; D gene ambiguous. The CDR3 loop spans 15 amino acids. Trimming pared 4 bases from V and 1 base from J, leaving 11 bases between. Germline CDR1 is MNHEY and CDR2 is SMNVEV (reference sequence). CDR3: CASSYWSGSNQPQHF. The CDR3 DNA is TGTGCCAGCAGTTATTGGAGTGGAAGCAATCAGCCCCAGCATTTT.

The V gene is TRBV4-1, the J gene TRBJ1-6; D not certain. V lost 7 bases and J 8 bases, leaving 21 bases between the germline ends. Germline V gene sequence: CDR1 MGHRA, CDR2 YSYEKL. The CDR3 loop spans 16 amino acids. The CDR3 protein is CASNPNGFSTDSPLHF. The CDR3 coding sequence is TGCGCCAGCAACCCAAACGGGTTTTCGACTGATTCACCCCTCCACTTT.

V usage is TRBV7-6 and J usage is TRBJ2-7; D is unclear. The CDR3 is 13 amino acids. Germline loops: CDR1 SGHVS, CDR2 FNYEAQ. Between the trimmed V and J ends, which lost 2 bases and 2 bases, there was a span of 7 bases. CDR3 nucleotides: TGTGCCAGCAGCTTATACAAACCCTACGAGCAGTACTTC. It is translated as CASSLYKPYEQYF. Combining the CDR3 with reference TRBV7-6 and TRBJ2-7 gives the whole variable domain GAGVSQSPRYKVTKRGQDVALRCDPISGHVSLYWYRQALGQGPEFLTYFNYEAQQDKSGLPNDRFSAERPEGSISTLTIQRTEQRDSAMYRCASSLYKPYEQYFGPGTRLTVT.